This T cell receptor (beta chain) originates from a study of control samples from healthy donors and cancer patients. V was clipped by 4 bases and J by 5 bases, with 17 bases between them. The V gene's germline CDR1 is MNHEY and CDR2 SMNVEV (reference sequence). There are 15 residues in the CDR3. Only in-frame clones appear in the TCRdb table, and some are missing; sequencing was by immunoSEQ multiplex PCR. This sample has some 150,000 clones; 93% occur once, and the top ten carry roughly 4%. Sequencing was done on a sample of blood. The chain employs TRBV27 and TRBJ2-5; the D gene is possibly TRBD1 (5 bases). The source of this sequence is an older woman in good health. The CDR3 loop reads CASSSSRGVWETQYF. DNA for the CDR3: TGTGCCAGCAGTTCGAGTAGGGGTGTGTGGGAGACCCAGTACTTC.